This T cell receptor (beta chain) stems from a study of T cell repertoires in cytomegalovirus infection. Turning to the study itself: A matching HLA type, together with CMV infection, was signaled by public TCR beta signatures.

The germline V gene encodes CDR1 KGHSH and CDR2 LQKENI. The CDR3 covers 15 residues. The V end was cut by 2 bases, the J end by 3 bases, with 12 bases between. TCRdb re-derived calls from the reads in MiXCR, one entry per CDR3 protein. Among around 450,000 distinct CDR3 sequences listed, roughly 30% were seen once. Study-wide results and limits: CMV carriers with the relevant HLA were identified by cumulative public TCR beta family frequency.

With regard to this clonotype: Its target is not known.

The receptor's source is a human donor in good health (CMV status not recorded). Some clones in this sample may be carry-over from other donors' samples. V and J are TRBV18 and TRBJ2-3; D unresolved. Sequencing was carried out using PBMCs. The CDR3 bases are TGTGCCAGCTCACCAGAGGTGGTATCGACAGATACGCAGTATTTT. Translated, it gives CASSPEVVSTDTQYF.